This note documents a single T cell receptor (beta chain) sequence. TCRdb's table, derived via immunoSEQ multiplex PCR, lists solely in-frame clones and lacks some. This sample has 250,000 to 350,000 clones; around 90% occur once, and the top ten carry about 2%. The data originate from a study of blood T cell repertoires in COVID-19. On the study more broadly: From the United States, Italy and Spain came samples of acute and convalescent COVID-19. In each case, the material was cDNA or gDNA derived from T cells, B-cell-depleted T cells, or PBMCs.

Sequencing was done on a sample of peripheral blood. The TCR comes from a man younger than 35 with active or convalescent COVID-19.

The CDR3 sequence is CASRAGTRLLNYGYTF. CDR3 in DNA: TGTGCCAGCAGAGCCGGGACAAGGCTCTTAAACTATGGCTACACCTTC. The chain is built from TRBV2 and TRBJ1-2, with D perhaps matching TRBD1 (6 bases). Germline CDR1 is SNHLY and CDR2 is FYNNEI. This CDR3 contains 16 residues. V lost 6 bases to trimming and J lost 2 bases, with 19 bases between them.